This entry lists 19 T cell receptor beta chains sequenced from one sample in a study of blood T cell repertoires in COVID-19. The protocol was immunoSEQ multiplex PCR, while the TCRdb copy is restricted to in-frame clones and leaves out a portion. The profile shows roughly 80,000 clones, around 83% of them singletons. Material for sequencing was peripheral blood. All receptors come from a human donor in a cohort sampled during active COVID-19.

The V and J genes are TRBV5-6 and TRBJ1-4; the match to TRBD1 covers 9 bases. Germline-derived CDR1 and CDR2 are SGHDT and YYEEEE. This CDR3 has 15 amino acids. V was clipped by 3 bases and J by 4 bases; unmatched bases: 4. The CDR3 reads CASSSRTGVNEKLFF. The CDR3 region has the DNA TGTGCCAGCAGCTCAAGGACAGGGGTTAATGAAAAACTGTTTTTT. The full variable domain, rest sourced from reference TRBV5-6 and TRBJ1-4, is DAGVTQSPTHLIKTRGQQVTLRCSPKSGHDTVSWYQQALGQGPQFIFQYYEEEERQRGNFPDRFSGHQFPNYSSELNVNALLLGDSALYLCASSSRTGVNEKLFFGSGTQLSVL.

This clone was detected only a few times. CDR3 sequence (DNA): TGCGCCAGCAGCCAACTTACAGGTCCCTACGAGCAGTACTTC. Its translation: CASSQLTGPYEQYF. V gene TRBV4-1 combines with J gene TRBJ2-7, with D possibly being TRBD1 (5 bases). The CDR3 runs to 14 residues. V was trimmed by 2 bases and J by 2 bases, leaving 10 bases between them. CDR1 is MGHRA and CDR2 is YSYEKL in the germline V gene.

This clone appeared a single time. The V gene is TRBV7-2, the J gene TRBJ2-7, with 11 nucleotides matching TRBD2. Germline V CDR1 and CDR2: SGHTA, FQGNSA. The junction had 11 bases not matched to a gene; V was cut back by 5 bases and J by 2 bases. The CDR3 covers 17 residues. The CDR3 here is CASSRGASGGPPYEQYF. The CDR3 region has the DNA TGTGCCAGCAGCCGGGGGGCTAGCGGGGGGCCCCCCTACGAGCAGTACTTC.

The chain employs TRBV15 and TRBJ2-6, with TRBD2 matching over 7 bases. V gave up 7 bases and J gave up 2 bases; unmatched junction bases: 8. This CDR3 comprises 16 residues. Germline CDR1 LNHNV, CDR2 YYDKDF (reference sequence). The CDR3 nucleotides are TGTGCCACCACCGGACTAGTAAGAACTGGGGCCAACGTCCTGACTTTC. Protein: CATTGLVRTGANVLTF.

This sequence joins TRBV10-3 and TRBJ2-5, with 8 bases matching TRBD2. V lost 3 bases, J lost 5 bases, and 14 bases stayed unmatched. This CDR3 comprises 17 residues. CDR1 and CDR2 (germline): ENHRY, SYGVKD. The CDR3 DNA follows: TGTGCCATCAGTGACCCACCTCTCTGGTCGGGGGGGGAGACCCAGTACTTC. Its translation is CAISDPPLWSGGETQYF.

The chain couples TRBV25-1 to TRBJ2-3; D uncertain. The germline V gene encodes CDR1 MGHDK and CDR2 SYGVNS. This CDR3 has 10 residues. The V end was cut by 7 bases, the J end by 5 bases, with 4 bases between. CDR3 nucleotide sequence: TGTGCCAGCACCGGAGATACGCAGTATTTT. This gives the protein CASTGDTQYF.

The chain employs TRBV28 and TRBJ1-5, with a weak D call TRBD1 (5 bases). The germline V and J ends were trimmed by 6 bases and 3 bases, with 18 bases remaining between them. CDR1 is MDHEN and CDR2 is SYDVKM in the germline V gene. This CDR3 is 16 amino acids long. This CDR3 reads CASSPGGGTNNQPQHF. CDR3 nucleotides: TGTGCCAGCAGCCCTGGGGGGGGGACGAACAATCAGCCCCAGCATTTT.

This chain joins TRBV7-2 and TRBJ2-5; 8 bases map to TRBD1. The CDR3 contains 15 residues. The V and J ends lost 4 bases and 5 bases, in that order; junction bases with no gene match: 9. CDR1 SGHTA and CDR2 FQGNSA come from the germline V gene. CDR3 nucleotides: TGTGCCAGCAGCTCCTCCGGGACAGGTGGCGAGACCCAGTACTTC. Residues: CASSSSGTGGETQYF.

This clone was seen more than once but under ten times. The genes are TRBV5-8 and TRBJ1-5; D is perhaps TRBD1 (6 bases). Germline V gene data show CDR1 as SGHTS and CDR2 as YDEGEE. The CDR3 runs 17 residues. V was cut by 5 bases and J by 1 base, with 19 bases left in between. CDR3 sequence reads: CASSFRQGLLSNQPQHF. Written as DNA, the CDR3 is TGTGCCAGCAGTTTCCGTCAGGGGCTTCTGAGCAATCAGCCCCAGCATTTT.

The V call is TRBV28, the J call TRBJ1-5, with TRBD1 matching 7 bases. CDR1 is MDHEN, CDR2 SYDVKM, per germline. This CDR3 contains 16 residues. The junction had 8 bases not matched to a gene; V was cut back by 2 bases and J by 4 bases. CDR3 sequence: CASSLRVTGSNQPQHF. The DNA of the CDR3 is TGTGCCAGCAGTTTAAGGGTGACAGGGTCAAATCAGCCCCAGCATTTT.

The chain combines TRBV11-3 with TRBJ2-1; TRBD2 matches at 9 bases. Germline lookup yields CDR1 SGHNT and CDR2 YENEEA. V was clipped by 1 base and J by 9 bases; unmatched bases: 7. This CDR3 contains 15 residues. For the CDR3, the DNA is TGTGCCAGCAGCTTAGTGGCGCTAGCGGGGACTGAGCAGTTCTTC. Amino acids: CASSLVALAGTEQFF.

The V call is TRBV7-3, the J call TRBJ2-3; TRBD2 aligns across 10 bases. This CDR3 is built from 15 residues. The V gene end was trimmed by 5 bases and the J gene end by 3 bases; junction bases not matched to a gene: 5. Germline-derived CDR1 and CDR2 are SGHTA and FQGTGA. The CDR3 region is CASSPAGGGTDTQYF. CDR3 bases: TGTGCCAGCAGCCCAGCGGGAGGGGGGACAGATACGCAGTATTTT.

V usage is TRBV7-8 and J usage is TRBJ2-7; 9 nucleotides match TRBD1. Trimming at V came to 3 bases and at J to 4 bases, leaving 10 bases not matched to a gene. The CDR3 length is 16 residues. CDR1 SGHVS and CDR2 FQNEAQ come from the germline V gene. The CDR3 nucleotides are TGTGCCAGCAGCTTGGTAGGGGACAGGGAGGAATACGAGCAGTACTTC. This codes for CASSLVGDREEYEQYF.

The genes are TRBV7-9 and TRBJ2-3; 7 bases are a match to TRBD1. J lost 4 bases, V lost 8 bases, and 12 bases had no gene match. Germline V lookup: CDR1 SEHNR, CDR2 FQNEAQ (reference sequence). The CDR3 covers 15 residues. CDR3 protein: CASHLIQGRADTQYF. Here the CDR3 DNA reads TGTGCCAGCCACCTTATACAGGGGAGAGCAGATACGCAGTATTTT.

This clone was counted only a few times. The V and J genes are TRBV6-5 and TRBJ2-7, with D perhaps TRBD1 (6 bases). Germline V gene data show CDR1 as MNHEY and CDR2 as SVGAGI. V lost 5 bases to trimming and J lost 3 bases, with 17 bases between them. The CDR3 runs 15 residues. The CDR3 bases are TGTGCCAGCAGTCGGTTTAAGACAGGAGGCTACGAGCAGTACTTC. Translation: CASSRFKTGGYEQYF.

The rearrangement uses TRBV5-1 and TRBJ2-3, with 7 positions matching TRBD2. After removal of 5 bases from V and 1 base from J, the junction contained 4 bases not matched to a gene. This CDR3 has 14 residues. Germline-derived CDR1 and CDR2 are SGHRS and YFSETQ. CDR3 sequence reads: CASRVTSGTDTQYF. CDR3 DNA sequence: TGCGCCAGCAGGGTTACTAGCGGCACAGATACGCAGTATTTT.

This rearrangement joins TRBV6-6 to TRBJ1-2; 7 bases map to TRBD1. Losses at the gene ends were 6 bases for V and 7 bases for J; bases not matched to a gene: 8. The CDR3 consists of 13 residues. Germline CDR1 MNHNY, CDR2 SVGAGI (reference sequence). CDR3 region: CASRNDRVGGYTF. CDR3 nucleotide sequence: TGTGCCAGCAGAAACGACAGGGTTGGTGGCTACACCTTC.

CDR3 in amino acids: CASSSTTSGPQETQYF. CDR3 sequence (DNA): TGCGCCAGCAGCTCCACGACTAGCGGGCCCCAAGAGACCCAGTACTTC. This chain joins TRBV5-1 and TRBJ2-5, with TRBD2 identical over 10 bases. With V trimmed by 3 bases and J by 1 base, 6 bases remained unmatched. Germline V gene lookup returns CDR1 SGHRS and CDR2 YFSETQ. The CDR3 consists of 16 residues.

This clone has only a few counts. This CDR3 reads CASSRGSRQETQYF. As DNA, the CDR3 is TGTGCCAGCAGCCGCGGGTCCAGGCAAGAGACCCAGTACTTC. V is TRBV14 and J is TRBJ2-5; D perhaps matches TRBD2 (5 bases). The CDR3 length is 14 residues. Germline V gene data show CDR1 as SGHDN and CDR2 as FVKESK. Deletions cut 4 bases from V and 2 bases from J, with 11 bases between.